Detailed here is one T cell receptor beta chain. V shed 10 bases and J shed 7 bases, with 17 bases lying between them. Germline V gives CDR1 LNHDA, CDR2 SQIVND (reference sequence). This CDR3 spans 13 amino acids. Authors' data handling: Reference gene primer amplification in the assay estimated nucleated cell counts. Measured with immunoSEQ multiplex PCR; TCRdb has only the in-frame clones, and not every one. V, J and clone size were drawn from that table, and D and trimming were deduced from the DNA. The profile shows approximately 280,000 clones, approximately 91% of them singletons. The data were obtained in a study of blood T cell repertoires in COVID-19. Overall study: Whether acute or convalescent, the COVID-19 samples came from the United States, Italy and Spain. PBMCs, B-cell-depleted T cells, or T cells provided the cDNA or gDNA that made up the material.

Material for sequencing was peripheral blood. The TCR originated in a man between 50 and 59 years old with acute or convalescent COVID-19. This chain joins TRBV19 and TRBJ1-5, with a possible D match to TRBD1 (6 bases). The CDR3 spells CATTRGFWQPQHF. The CDR3 DNA sequence: TGTGCCACCACCAGGGGTTTCTGGCAGCCCCAGCATTTT. The variable domain in full, completed from reference TRBV19 and TRBJ1-5, reads DGGITQSPKYLFRKEGQNVTLSCEQNLNHDAMYWYRQDPGQGLRLIYYSQIVNDFQKGDIAEGYSVSREKKESFPLTVTSAQKNPTAFYLCATTRGFWQPQHFGDGTRLSIL.